What follows are 13 T cell receptor beta chains derived from one specimen sequenced in a study of CD8+CD57+ T cells in acquired aplastic anemia. Researchers used genomic DNA as the template to profile TCR beta VDJ and CDR3. A single record per CDR3 protein comes from TCRdb applying MiXCR to the reads. Altogether some 220,000 distinct CDR3 sequences are present, roughly 33% being singletons, with the ten largest covering 1.1%. The sequenced sample was sorted CD4+, CD8+, or CD8+CD57+ T cells (not recorded which) from PBMCs. The receptors were gathered from a human donor in good health, serving as a control.

This rearrangement joins TRBV2 to TRBJ1-5; possible D gene TRBD1, 6 bases. Germline CDR1 SNHLY, CDR2 FYNNEI. CDR3 length equals 15 residues. The V gene lost 6 bases and the J gene lost 0 bases, with 12 bases spanning the gap. The DNA for the CDR3 is TGTGCCAGCAGGCCTACAGGGTATAGCAATCAGCCCCAGCATTTT. Protein sequence: CASRPTGYSNQPQHF.

This clonotype was found many times. The chain combines TRBV20-1 with TRBJ1-2; D ambiguous. The CDR3 spans 13 residues. The V and J ends lost 1 base and 5 bases respectively, with 11 bases between them. Germline-derived CDR1 and CDR2 are DFQATT and SNEGSKA (reference sequence). CDR3 DNA: TGCAGTGCTAGAGGGGAGAGTGTTTATGGCTACACCTTC. It translates to CSARGESVYGYTF.

On this clonotype: This clone may be a read error of a much larger clone one base away. CDR3 nucleotide sequence: TGTGCCAGCAGCTTAGGTGGATACACGTTTGGAAACACCATACATTTT. It yields the protein CASSLGGYTFGNTIHF. J is TRBJ1-3 and V is TRBV11-1; D gene ambiguous. Germline lookup yields CDR1 SGHAT and CDR2 FQDESV (reference sequence). This CDR3 comprises 16 residues.

As to this clonotype: The junction differs from germline at one of its ends, possibly a read error. V and J are TRBV7-2 and TRBJ2-7; TRBD2 aligns across 10 bases. Germline assignment: CDR1 SGHTA and CDR2 FQGNSA. There are 12 residues in the CDR3. CDR3 coding DNA: TGTGCCAGCAGCACCCGGACTAGCGGAGAGAAATTC. Its translation is CASSTRTSGEKF.

The V and J genes are TRBV11-1 and TRBJ2-7; D gene ambiguous. Trimming pared 0 bases from V and 2 bases from J, leaving 5 bases between. Germline assignment: CDR1 SGHAT and CDR2 FQDESV (reference sequence). The CDR3 loop spans 13 amino acids. As DNA, the CDR3 is TGTGCCAGCAGCTTAGCTGGGGCCTACGAGCAGTACGTC. Translation: CASSLAGAYEQYV.

This clonotype came up many times. This rearrangement joins TRBV5-1 to TRBJ2-5, with 9 bases lining up with TRBD2. The CDR3 has 17 amino acids. V was clipped by 4 bases and J by 7 bases; unmatched bases: 17. Germline loops: CDR1 SGHRS, CDR2 YFSETQ. CDR3 sequence: CASSLSPIVVAGATQYF. Written as DNA, the CDR3 is TGCGCCAGCAGCCTGTCACCAATCGTGGTAGCGGGAGCGACCCAGTACTTC.

A word on this clonotype: A single base separates this from a much larger clone, so it may be a read error. The chain carries TRBV9 and TRBJ2-3; a weak D match, TRBD1 (5 bases). Deletions cut 4 bases from V and 4 bases from J, with 16 bases between. CDR3 length: 15 amino acids. CDR1 is SGDLS, CDR2 YYNGEE, per germline. The CDR3 sequence is CASSPDKKFADTQYF. CDR3 coding DNA: TGTGCCAGCAGCCCGGACAAAAAGTTTGCAGATACGCAGTATTTT.

The chain carries TRBV15 and TRBJ1-5; 7 bases line up with TRBD1. Germline values: CDR1 LNHNV, CDR2 YYDKDF (reference sequence). The CDR3 length is 15 residues. With 3 bases clipped from V and 7 bases from J, the junction kept 9 bases outside the gene matches. The CDR3 nucleotides read TGTGCCACCAGCAGGGATACAGGGGCCCACCAGCCCCAGCATTTT. Encoded protein: CATSRDTGAHQPQHF.

Remarks on this clonotype: One base away lies a much larger clone, so this may be a sequencing read error. The CDR3 end shows no conserved phenylalanine or tryptophan, and so a read error is likely. The chain links TRBV4-1 to TRBJ1-5, with D unclear. V lost 1 base, J lost 4 bases, and 8 bases lay in between. Germline CDR1 MGHRA, CDR2 YSYEKL. The CDR3 runs 14 residues. DNA of the CDR3: TGCGCCAGCAGCCAAGGCCCAGGAAATCAGCCCCAGCATCTT. This gives the protein CASSQGPGNQPQHL.

The sample holds one count of this clonotype. The J gene is TRBJ2-7, the V gene TRBV7-2; TRBD1 matches at 7 bases. The CDR3 totals 14 residues. Germline lookup yields CDR1 SGHTA and CDR2 FQGNSA. V was pared by 1 base and J by 4 bases, with 4 bases of the junction left unmatched. The CDR3 protein is CASSLVGQSYEQYF. CDR3 DNA: TGTGCCAGCAGCTTAGTGGGACAGAGTTACGAGCAGTACTTC.

The gene calls are TRBV19 and TRBJ1-2; 7 nucleotides agree with TRBD1. The CDR3 spans 18 residues. Per the germline V gene, CDR1 is LNHDA and CDR2 is SQIVND (reference sequence). V lost 5 bases, J lost 4 bases, and 19 bases stayed unmatched. The CDR3 region has the DNA TGTGCCAGTAGTCTTAGACCCTCGGACAGGACAAAGGGCTATGGCTACACCTTC. Translation gives CASSLRPSDRTKGYGYTF.

This clonotype was detected many times. The chain couples TRBV20-1 to TRBJ1-3; D not certain. Germline lookup yields CDR1 DFQATT and CDR2 SNEGSKA (reference sequence). Trimming left V 1 base short and J 0 bases short, with 13 bases between. The CDR3 consists of 16 residues. The CDR3 region has the DNA TGCAGTGCTAGAGTACGGTCCACGAGCTCTGGAAACACCATATATTTT. This translates into CSARVRSTSSGNTIYF.

This chain connects TRBV4-2 to TRBJ2-3; 9 bases map to TRBD1. V lost 6 bases and J lost 2; bases outside the gene matches: 9. Per the germline V gene, CDR1 is LGHNA and CDR2 is YNFKEQ. There are 16 residues in the CDR3. The CDR3 DNA is TGTGCCAGCAGTAACACCGGGACAGGGAACACAGATACGCAGTATTTT. This sequence encodes CASSNTGTGNTDTQYF.